One and the same sample provided the 27 T cell receptor beta chains below, sequenced in a study of cytomegalovirus exposure and HLA in healthy donors. Primers for the PCR totalled 60 Vbeta and 13 Jbeta. Some clones are missing from TCRdb's copy, which holds only in-frame ones; the method was immunoSEQ multiplex PCR. The sample includes around 130,000 clones, roughly 70% of them seen just once. Sample: PBMCs. The receptor source for this set is a man under 40 in good health and CMV-seronegative.

The V call is TRBV5-1, the J call TRBJ2-1; a possible D gene is TRBD1 (5 bases). V lost 1 base to trimming and J lost 4 bases, with 12 bases between them. This CDR3 is 15 amino acids long. Germline V lookup: CDR1 SGHRS, CDR2 YFSETQ. DNA for the CDR3: TGCGCCAGCAGCTTGACAGGCCCGAGTTACAATGAGCAGTTCTTC. Residues: CASSLTGPSYNEQFF.

This sequence joins TRBV27 and TRBJ1-1; TRBD1 matches 9 bases. In germline, CDR1 is MNHEY, CDR2 SMNVEV (reference sequence). The CDR3 runs 17 residues. The V segment lost 3 bases and the J segment 4 bases; nucleotides outside the gene matches: 12. CDR3 nucleotide sequence: TGTGCCAGCAGTTTCGGGCCTCCGGGACAGGGACTCACTGAAGCTTTCTTT. Its translation: CASSFGPPGQGLTEAFF.

V gene TRBV10-1 combines with J gene TRBJ1-2, with 9 bases identical to TRBD1. CDR1 is WNHNN and CDR2 is SYGVQD in the germline V gene (reference sequence). This CDR3 contains 15 residues. Trimming at V came to 8 bases and at J to 6 bases, leaving 13 bases not matched to a gene. In DNA, the CDR3 is TGCGCCAGCTCTCGGGGCAGGGGACAGGGCGATGGCTACACCTTC. Its protein product is CASSRGRGQGDGYTF.

Remarks on this clone: Other DNA sequences in the sample encode the same CDR3. The genes are TRBV6-5 and TRBJ2-7, with 9 bases matching TRBD1. CDR1 is MNHEY, CDR2 SVGAGI, per germline. The CDR3 length is 14 residues. Germline trimming cut 2 bases from V and 4 bases from J; bases unmatched to any gene: 3. DNA of the CDR3: TGTGCCAGCAGTTACGGACAGGGGCTATACGAGCAGTACTTC. As protein: CASSYGQGLYEQYF.

CDR3 amino acids: CASFTFTRVTYEQYF. CDR3 DNA: TGTGCCAGTTTTACCTTTACTAGGGTAACCTACGAGCAGTACTTC. The chain uses TRBV19 and TRBJ2-7, with a weak D call TRBD2 (5 bases). The V gene lost 8 bases and the J gene lost 2 bases, with 19 bases spanning the gap. The CDR3 is 15 amino acids. CDR1 is LNHDA and CDR2 is SQIVND in the germline V gene (reference sequence). The whole variable domain, remainder taken from reference TRBV19 and TRBJ2-7, is DGGITQSPKYLFRKEGQNVTLSCEQNLNHDAMYWYRQDPGQGLRLIYYSQIVNDFQKGDIAEGYSVSREKKESFPLTVTSAQKNPTAFYLCASFTFTRVTYEQYFGPGTRLTVT.

The chain combines TRBV7-3 with TRBJ2-1, with 7 bases identical to TRBD1. Germline V CDR1 and CDR2: SGHTA, FQGTGA. The CDR3 consists of 13 residues. V lost 5 bases to trimming and J lost 5 bases; unmatched junction nucleotides: 3. Here the CDR3 reads CASSPGTDNEQFF. The CDR3 DNA sequence: TGTGCCAGCAGCCCTGGGACAGACAATGAGCAGTTCTTC.

The V gene is TRBV11-2, the J gene TRBJ2-1, with TRBD1 matching 8 bases. Germline CDR1 SGHAT, CDR2 FQNNGV. The length of the CDR3 is 15 residues. V dropped 1 base and J dropped 9; count of bases not matched to a gene: 8. The CDR3 sequence is CASSLAGTGGVEQFF. CDR3 coding DNA: TGTGCCAGCAGCTTAGCCGGGACAGGAGGCGTTGAGCAGTTCTTC. The whole variable domain, remainder taken from reference TRBV11-2 and TRBJ2-1, is EAGVAQSPRYKIIEKRQSVAFWCNPISGHATLYWYQQILGQGPKLLIQFQNNGVVDDSQLPKDRFSAERLKGVDSTLKIQPAKLEDSAVYLCASSLAGTGGVEQFFGPGTRLTVL.

The CDR3 sequence is CASSYSGGRYGYTF. CDR3 in DNA: TGTGCCAGCAGTTACTCGGGGGGTCGGTATGGCTACACCTTC. The genes are TRBV6-5 and TRBJ1-2; possibly TRBD1 for D (5 bases). The CDR3 extends over 14 amino acids. The ends were cut back, 0 bases at V and 5 bases at J, with 10 bases in the middle. Germline V gene sequence: CDR1 MNHEY, CDR2 SVGAGI.

The table lists this clone with a few counts. The chain uses TRBV10-2 and TRBJ2-7; 11 nucleotides line up with TRBD2. The CDR3 consists of 14 residues. Germline CDR1 WSHSY, CDR2 SAAADI. V was pared by 6 bases and J by 3 bases, with 4 bases of the junction left unmatched. For the CDR3, the DNA is TGCGCCAGCAGGACTAGCGGGGAAAACTACGAGCAGTACTTC. This gives the protein CASRTSGENYEQYF.

V gene TRBV7-3 combines with J gene TRBJ1-6, with TRBD1 matching 9 bases. The CDR3 runs 15 residues. Germline values: CDR1 SGHTA, CDR2 FQGTGA. V lost 0 bases to trimming and J lost 7 bases; unmatched junction nucleotides: 1. The CDR3 spells CASSLTGQGNSPLHF. The CDR3 DNA reads as TGTGCCAGCAGCTTAACGGGACAGGGCAATTCACCCCTCCACTTT.

This clone has only a few counts. The chain recombines TRBV6-5 with TRBJ1-2; TRBD1 agrees at 8 bases. V shed 5 bases, J shed 3 bases, and the junction held 2 bases outside the gene matches. Germline lookup yields CDR1 MNHEY and CDR2 SVGAGI. This CDR3 has 13 amino acids. For the CDR3, the DNA is TGTGCCAGCAGTACGACAGGGGACTATGGCTACACCTTC. It codes for CASSTTGDYGYTF.

The genes are TRBV4-3 and TRBJ2-2; D possibly corresponds to TRBD1 (6 bases). The CDR3 covers 14 residues. The germline gives CDR1 LGHNA, CDR2 YSLEER. V was clipped by 3 bases and J by 5 bases, with 10 bases between them. This CDR3 reads CASSQLTGTGELFF. CDR3 nucleotide sequence: TGCGCCAGCAGCCAGCTTACAGGGACCGGGGAGCTGTTTTTT.

The J gene is TRBJ1-2, the V gene TRBV4-2, with D hard to call. The CDR3 covers 12 residues. CDR1 and CDR2 (germline): LGHNA, YNFKEQ. The germline V and J ends were trimmed by 3 bases and 8 bases, with 10 bases remaining between them. The CDR3: CASSQIGVGYTF. The CDR3 coding sequence is TGTGCCAGCAGCCAGATCGGGGTAGGCTACACCTTC.

The rearrangement uses TRBV10-3 and TRBJ2-1; 7 bases map to TRBD2. From germline, CDR1 is ENHRY and CDR2 SYGVKD. This CDR3 has 21 amino acids. Trimming took 4 bases from V and 0 from J; bases not matched to a gene: 21. CDR3 region: CAISVISQRDLLNPSYNEQFF. DNA for the CDR3: TGTGCCATCAGTGTAATCTCCCAGCGGGACCTTTTGAACCCCTCCTACAATGAGCAGTTCTTC.

The V gene is TRBV2, the J gene TRBJ2-5, with D possibly matching TRBD2 (5 bases). This CDR3 contains 13 residues. The germline CDR1 and CDR2 sequences are SNHLY and FYNNEI. Trimming left V 8 bases short and J 5 bases short, with 15 bases between. In DNA form, the CDR3 reads TGTGCCAGCGGGAGTCCGGGTGGGGAGACCCAGTACTTC. Translating it yields CASGSPGGETQYF.

The chain couples TRBV6-5 to TRBJ2-7, with 8 positions matching TRBD1. This CDR3 has 15 amino acids. After removal of 6 bases from V and 5 bases from J, the junction contained 12 bases not matched to a gene. The germline CDR1 and CDR2 sequences are MNHEY and SVGAGI. CDR3 sequence: CASSRISGTGDEQYF. Written as DNA, the CDR3 is TGTGCCAGCAGCCGGATCTCCGGGACAGGTGACGAGCAGTACTTC.

The CDR3 is CASSNQGGGGQPQHF. CDR3 coding DNA: TGTGCCAGCAGCAACCAGGGGGGAGGAGGTCAGCCCCAGCATTTT. The rearrangement uses TRBV7-2 and TRBJ1-5; 7 nucleotides align to TRBD1. V lost 5 bases and J lost 6; bases outside the gene matches: 10. CDR3 size: 15 residues. CDR1 and CDR2 from the germline V gene are SGHTA and FQGNSA.

The chain is built from TRBV20-1 and TRBJ2-1; D is perhaps TRBD2 (5 bases). The CDR3 runs to 11 residues. Germline V gene sequence: CDR1 DFQATT, CDR2 SNEGSKA (reference sequence). Trimming cost V 0 bases and J 9 bases, with 6 bases left between them. CDR3 sequence: CSARDRGEQFF. The CDR3 DNA reads as TGCAGTGCTAGAGATCGGGGTGAGCAGTTCTTC.

The CDR3 protein is CAWSLTDGGTEAFF. DNA of the CDR3: TGTGCCTGGAGCCTCACAGACGGGGGCACTGAAGCTTTCTTT. The rearrangement uses TRBV30 and TRBJ1-1; TRBD1 might be the D (5 bases). The ends were cut back, 3 bases at V and 4 bases at J, with 15 bases in the middle. The CDR3 runs 14 residues. Germline V gives CDR1 GTSNPN, CDR2 SVGIG (reference sequence).

This clone was found a few times. The rearrangement joins TRBV5-1 to TRBJ2-2; weak D call: TRBD1 (6 bases). This CDR3 comprises 15 residues. The V and J ends lost 2 bases and 6 bases respectively, with 14 bases between them. Germline-derived CDR1 and CDR2 are SGHRS and YFSETQ. CDR3 bases: TGCGCCAGCAGCTTTTCAGGGGTGACCGCCGGGGAGCTGTTTTTT. It translates to CASSFSGVTAGELFF.

This chain joins TRBV7-9 and TRBJ2-3; D remains unclear. The CDR3 is 13 amino acids. Germline-derived CDR1 and CDR2 are SEHNR and FQNEAQ (reference sequence). The ends were cut back, 8 bases at V and 1 base at J, with 10 bases in the middle. This CDR3 is CASSAGGTDTQYF. Written as DNA, the CDR3 is TGTGCCAGCTCCGCAGGTGGCACAGATACGCAGTATTTT.

The J gene is TRBJ1-1, the V gene TRBV29-1, with D hard to call. Germline values: CDR1 SQVTM, CDR2 ANQGSEA. The CDR3 runs 13 residues. Trimming stripped 7 bases from V and 5 bases from J, with 17 bases between. For the CDR3, the DNA is TGCAGCGGTGGACTGATGTCGAGGACTGAAGCTTTCTTT. Translation: CSGGLMSRTEAFF.

CDR3 protein: CASGRQGRNTEAFF. In DNA form, the CDR3 reads TGCGCCAGCGGACGACAGGGGAGGAACACTGAAGCTTTCTTT. This sequence joins TRBV23-1 and TRBJ1-1; 8 bases line up with TRBD1. TRBV23-1 is sorted into the ORF group, with uncertain function. This CDR3 contains 14 residues. After removal of 8 bases from V and 1 base from J, the junction contained 6 bases not matched to a gene.

This clone has just one count. The genes are TRBV28 and TRBJ2-7; 9 bases are a match to TRBD2. The germline gives CDR1 MDHEN, CDR2 SYDVKM. The CDR3 runs 16 residues. J gave up 4 bases and V 5 bases, and 12 bases lay outside the gene matches. The CDR3 nucleotides are TGTGCCAGCAGTCCCCCCGGGCGGGAGGGCCTTTACGAGCAGTACTTC. It codes for CASSPPGREGLYEQYF.

The sample holds a few counts of this clone. This rearrangement joins TRBV9 to TRBJ1-1; maybe TRBD1 (5 bases). V gave up 0 bases and J gave up 6 bases, with 15 bases separating them. The germline CDR1 and CDR2 sequences are SGDLS and YYNGEE. The CDR3 runs 15 residues. The CDR3 protein is CASSVALGLGAEAFF. The DNA for the CDR3 is TGTGCCAGCAGCGTAGCCCTGGGACTGGGCGCTGAAGCTTTCTTT.

The chain joins TRBV9 to TRBJ2-6; perhaps TRBD1 as D (6 bases). The CDR3 is made up of 15 amino acids. Germline assignment: CDR1 SGDLS and CDR2 YYNGEE. Trimming shortened V by 3 bases and J by 2 bases, and 9 bases separated the two germline ends. CDR3 region: CASSANRAGANVLTF. Written as DNA, the CDR3 is TGTGCCAGCAGCGCAAACAGGGCTGGGGCCAACGTCCTGACTTTC.

This rearrangement joins TRBV6-6 to TRBJ1-4; D is perhaps TRBD1 (6 bases). The CDR3 consists of 16 residues. Germline V gene lookup returns CDR1 MNHNY and CDR2 SVGAGI (reference sequence). V dropped 6 bases and J dropped 5 bases, with 19 bases sitting between them. DNA of the CDR3: TGTGCCAGCAGACCCCAGGTGGACAGAGGCAATGAAAAACTGTTTTTT. It specifies CASRPQVDRGNEKLFF.